The T cell receptor (beta chain) under discussion was sequenced for a study of T cell responses to AZD1222 COVID-19 vaccine. Study conclusions and caveats: Breadth and depth of Spike-specific TCRs rose after two AZD1222 doses.

Clones were read by immunoSEQ multiplex PCR, and TCRdb kept only the in-frame ones, dropping some. The data show approximately 120,000 clones, approximately 91% seen once. The CDR3 runs to 14 residues. The germline CDR1 and CDR2 sequences are SEHNR and FQNEAQ (reference sequence). The V gene lost 2 bases and the J gene lost 5 bases, with 9 bases spanning the gap. In regard to this clone: As yet, its antigen is unknown.

The TCR originated in an adult in good health. The gene calls are TRBV7-9 and TRBJ1-4, with D uncertain. This specimen was peripheral blood, taken on day 0 of AZD1222 vaccination. Here the CDR3 reads CASSLNRENEKLFF. The DNA of the CDR3 is TGTGCCAGCAGCTTAAACAGAGAAAATGAAAAACTGTTTTTT.